This TCR beta chain was sequenced during a study of blood T cell repertoires in COVID-19. The wider study: The samples span acute and convalescent COVID-19 from the United States, Italy and Spain. Sources were T cells, B-cell-depleted T cells, or PBMCs; the material itself was cDNA or gDNA.

In the authors' workflow: Nucleated cell number was recorded as an estimate derived from reference gene primer amplification. The protocol was immunoSEQ multiplex PCR, while the TCRdb copy is restricted to in-frame clones and leaves out a portion. V and J calls and clone size are given by that table; D and trimming were obtained from the DNA. Of 110,000 to 150,000 clones in the sample, approximately 92% are singletons; the top ten hold approximately 2.8%. Germline V lookup: CDR1 LGHDT, CDR2 YNNKEL (reference sequence). J was trimmed by 4 bases and V by 0 bases; bases with no gene match: 9. CDR3 size: 17 residues.

The source material was peripheral blood. This receptor was identified in a woman aged 60-75 years with active COVID-19. V and J are TRBV3-1 (or the pseudogene TRBV3-2) and TRBJ2-7, with 10 bases that match TRBD2. The CDR3 coding sequence is TGTGCCAGCAGCCAAGAAGCCCCTAGCGGGAGAAGGTACGAGCAGTACTTC. This gives the protein CASSQEAPSGRRYEQYF.